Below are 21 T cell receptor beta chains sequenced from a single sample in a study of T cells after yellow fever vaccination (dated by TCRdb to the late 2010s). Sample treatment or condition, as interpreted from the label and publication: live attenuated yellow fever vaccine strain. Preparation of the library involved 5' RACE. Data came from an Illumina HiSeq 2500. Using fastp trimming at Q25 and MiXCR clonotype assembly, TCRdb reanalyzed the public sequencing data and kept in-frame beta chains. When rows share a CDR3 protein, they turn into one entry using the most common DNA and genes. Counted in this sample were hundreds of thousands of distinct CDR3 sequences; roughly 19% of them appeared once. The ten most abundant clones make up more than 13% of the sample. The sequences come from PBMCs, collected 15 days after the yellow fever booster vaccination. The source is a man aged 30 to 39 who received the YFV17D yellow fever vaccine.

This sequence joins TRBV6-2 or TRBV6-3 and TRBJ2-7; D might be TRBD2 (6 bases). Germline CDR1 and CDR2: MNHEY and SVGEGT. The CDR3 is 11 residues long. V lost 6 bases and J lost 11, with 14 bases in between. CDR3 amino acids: CASSHRDWKYF. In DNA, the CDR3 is TGTGCCAGCAGCCACCGGGACTGGAAGTACTTC.

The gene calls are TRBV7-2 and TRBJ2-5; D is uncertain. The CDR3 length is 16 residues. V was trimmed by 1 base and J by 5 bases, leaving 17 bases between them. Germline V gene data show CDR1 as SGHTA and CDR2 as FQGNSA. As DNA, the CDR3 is TGTGCCAGCAGCTTAGAGATCGCTGCCGGTGGGGAGACCCAGTACTTC. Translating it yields CASSLEIAAGGETQYF. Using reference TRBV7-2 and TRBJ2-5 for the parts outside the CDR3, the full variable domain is GAGVSQSPSNKVTEKGKDVELRCDPISGHTALYWYRQSLGQGLEFLIYFQGNSAPDKSGLPSDRFSAERTGGSVSTLTIQRTQQEDSAVYLCASSLEIAAGGETQYFGPGTRLLVL.

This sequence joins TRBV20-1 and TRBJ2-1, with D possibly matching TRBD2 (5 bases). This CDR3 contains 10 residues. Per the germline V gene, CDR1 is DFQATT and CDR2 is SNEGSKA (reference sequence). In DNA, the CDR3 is TGCAGCGCCCTAGCAAATGAGCAGTTCTTC. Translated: CSALANEQFF.

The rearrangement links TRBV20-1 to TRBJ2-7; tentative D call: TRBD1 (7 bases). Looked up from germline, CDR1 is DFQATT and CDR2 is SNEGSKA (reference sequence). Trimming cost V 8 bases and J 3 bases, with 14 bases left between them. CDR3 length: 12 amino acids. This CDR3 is CSLGGGGYEQYF. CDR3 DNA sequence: TGCAGTCTCGGAGGGGGCGGCTACGAGCAGTACTTC.

The CDR3 loop is CAIRQGSDTQYF. The CDR3 coding sequence is TGTGCCATCAGACAGGGCTCAGATACGCAGTATTTT. The genes are TRBV10-3 and TRBJ2-3, with D perhaps TRBD1 (6 bases). V dropped 6 bases and J dropped 4 bases, with 8 bases sitting between them. Germline V gene data show CDR1 as ENHRY and CDR2 as SYGVKD. CDR3 length: 12 residues.

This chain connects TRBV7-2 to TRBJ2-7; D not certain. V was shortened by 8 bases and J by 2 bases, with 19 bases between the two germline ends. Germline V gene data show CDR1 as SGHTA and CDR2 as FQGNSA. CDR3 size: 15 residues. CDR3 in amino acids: CASQPWVAETYEQYF. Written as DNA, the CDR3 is TGTGCCAGCCAGCCCTGGGTCGCGGAAACCTACGAGCAGTACTTC. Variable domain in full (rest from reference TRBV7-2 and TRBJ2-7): GAGVSQSPSNKVTEKGKDVELRCDPISGHTALYWYRQSLGQGLEFLIYFQGNSAPDKSGLPSDRFSAERTGGSVSTLTIQRTQQEDSAVYLCASQPWVAETYEQYFGPGTRLTVT.

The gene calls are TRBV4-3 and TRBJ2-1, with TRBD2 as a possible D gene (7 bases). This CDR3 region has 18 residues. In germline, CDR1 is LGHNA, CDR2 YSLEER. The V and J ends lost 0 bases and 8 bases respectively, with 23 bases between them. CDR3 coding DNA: TGCGCCAGCAGCCAAGACCCCGTGGGGGCGGGAGATGAGTATGAGCAGTTCTTC. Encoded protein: CASSQDPVGAGDEYEQFF.

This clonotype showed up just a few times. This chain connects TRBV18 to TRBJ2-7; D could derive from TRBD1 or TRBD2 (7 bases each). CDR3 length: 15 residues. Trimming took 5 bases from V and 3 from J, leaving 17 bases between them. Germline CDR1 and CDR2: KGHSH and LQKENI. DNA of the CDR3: TGTGCCAGCTCAGTAAGACAGGGAGGGATCTACGAGCAGTACTTC. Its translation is CASSVRQGGIYEQYF.

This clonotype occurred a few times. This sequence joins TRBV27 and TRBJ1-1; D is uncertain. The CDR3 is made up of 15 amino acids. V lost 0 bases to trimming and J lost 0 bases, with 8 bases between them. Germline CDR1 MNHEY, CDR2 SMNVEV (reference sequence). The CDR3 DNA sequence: TGTGCCAGCAGTTTATCAGCTCGCATGAACACTGAAGCTTTCTTT. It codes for CASSLSARMNTEAFF.

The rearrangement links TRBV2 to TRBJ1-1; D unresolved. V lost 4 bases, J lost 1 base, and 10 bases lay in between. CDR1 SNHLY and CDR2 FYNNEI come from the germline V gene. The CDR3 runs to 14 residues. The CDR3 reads CASSADGANTEAFF. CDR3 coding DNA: TGTGCCAGCAGTGCAGATGGAGCGAACACTGAAGCTTTCTTT.

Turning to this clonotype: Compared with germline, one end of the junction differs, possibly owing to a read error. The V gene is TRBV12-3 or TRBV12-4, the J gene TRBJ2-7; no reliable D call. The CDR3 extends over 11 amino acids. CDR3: CASSWDATQHF. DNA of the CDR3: TGTGCCAGCAGTTGGGATGCGACGCAGCACTTC.

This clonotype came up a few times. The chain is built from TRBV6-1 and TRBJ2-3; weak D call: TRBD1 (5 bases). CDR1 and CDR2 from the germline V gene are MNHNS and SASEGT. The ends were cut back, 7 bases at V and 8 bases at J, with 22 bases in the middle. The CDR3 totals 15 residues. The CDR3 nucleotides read TGTGCCAGCACCCCCCCTACAGGCGCCGCGGTTACGCAGTATTTT. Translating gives CASTPPTGAAVTQYF.

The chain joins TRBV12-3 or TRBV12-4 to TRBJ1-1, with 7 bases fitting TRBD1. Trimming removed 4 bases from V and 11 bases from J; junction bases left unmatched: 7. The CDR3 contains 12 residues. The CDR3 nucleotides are TGTGCCAGCAGTTATCATGGACAGGACGCTTTCTTT. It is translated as CASSYHGQDAFF.

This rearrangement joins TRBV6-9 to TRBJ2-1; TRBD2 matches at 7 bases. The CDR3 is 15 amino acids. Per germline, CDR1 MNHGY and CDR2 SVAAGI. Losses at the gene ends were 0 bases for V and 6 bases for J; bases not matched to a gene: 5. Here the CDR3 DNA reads TGTGCCAGCAGTTATTCCCAGACTAGCACCAATGAGCAGTTCTTC. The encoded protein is CASSYSQTSTNEQFF.

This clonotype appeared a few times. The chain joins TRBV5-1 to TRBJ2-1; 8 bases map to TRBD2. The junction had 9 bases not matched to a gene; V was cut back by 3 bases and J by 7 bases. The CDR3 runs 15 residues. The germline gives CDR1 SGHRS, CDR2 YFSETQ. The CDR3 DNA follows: TGCGCCAGCAGCTCCACAAGCGGGAGCTGGAATGAGCAGTTCTTC. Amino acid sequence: CASSSTSGSWNEQFF.

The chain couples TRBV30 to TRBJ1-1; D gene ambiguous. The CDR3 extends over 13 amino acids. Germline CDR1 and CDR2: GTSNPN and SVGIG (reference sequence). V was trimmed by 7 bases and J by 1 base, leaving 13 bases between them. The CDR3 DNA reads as TGTGCCTCGAACCGGGTTAGGAACACTGAAGCTTTCTTT. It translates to CASNRVRNTEAFF.

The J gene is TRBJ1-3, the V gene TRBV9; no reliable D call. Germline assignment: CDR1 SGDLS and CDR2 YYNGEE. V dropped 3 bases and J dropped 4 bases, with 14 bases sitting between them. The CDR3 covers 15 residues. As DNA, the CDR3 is TGTGCCAGCAGCGCCCAACTAGGGCTCGGAAACACCATATATTTT. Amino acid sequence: CASSAQLGLGNTIYF.

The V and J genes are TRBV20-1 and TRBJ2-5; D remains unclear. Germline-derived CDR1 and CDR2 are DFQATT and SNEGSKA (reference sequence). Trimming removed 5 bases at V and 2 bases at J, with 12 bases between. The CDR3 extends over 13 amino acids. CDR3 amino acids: CSARRGQQETQYF. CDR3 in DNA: TGCAGTGCTCGAAGAGGTCAACAAGAGACCCAGTACTTC.

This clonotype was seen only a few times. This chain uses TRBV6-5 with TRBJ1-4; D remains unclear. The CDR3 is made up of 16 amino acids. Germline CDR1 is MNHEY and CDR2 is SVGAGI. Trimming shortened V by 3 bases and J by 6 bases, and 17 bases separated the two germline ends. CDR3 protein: CASSYKFGVIDEKLFF. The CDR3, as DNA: TGTGCCAGCAGTTATAAGTTCGGGGTAATAGATGAAAAACTGTTTTTT.

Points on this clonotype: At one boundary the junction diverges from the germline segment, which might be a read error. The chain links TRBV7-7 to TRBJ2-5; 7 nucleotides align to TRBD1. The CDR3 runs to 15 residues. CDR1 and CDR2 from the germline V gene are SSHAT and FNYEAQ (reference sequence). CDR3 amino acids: CASSSETGFQETQYF. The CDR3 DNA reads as TGTGCTAGCAGCTCGGAGACAGGGTTTCAAGAGACCCAGTACTTC.

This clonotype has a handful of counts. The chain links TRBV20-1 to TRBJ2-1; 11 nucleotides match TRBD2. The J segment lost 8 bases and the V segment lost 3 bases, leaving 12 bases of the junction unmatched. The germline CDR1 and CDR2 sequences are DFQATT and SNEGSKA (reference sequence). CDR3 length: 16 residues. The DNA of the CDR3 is TGCAGTGCTAGGGGGACTAGCGGAGGGAGTCGGGATGAGCAGTTCTTC. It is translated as CSARGTSGGSRDEQFF.